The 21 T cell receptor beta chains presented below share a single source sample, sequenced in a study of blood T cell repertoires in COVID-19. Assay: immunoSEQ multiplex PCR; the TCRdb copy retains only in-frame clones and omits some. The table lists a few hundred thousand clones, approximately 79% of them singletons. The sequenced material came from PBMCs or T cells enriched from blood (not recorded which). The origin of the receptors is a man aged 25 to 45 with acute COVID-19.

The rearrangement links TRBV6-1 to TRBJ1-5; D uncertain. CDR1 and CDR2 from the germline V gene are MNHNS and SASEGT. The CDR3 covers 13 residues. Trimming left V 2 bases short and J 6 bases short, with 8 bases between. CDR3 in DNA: TGTGCCAGCAGTGAAAGCCATCGTCAGCCCCAGCATTTT. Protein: CASSESHRQPQHF.

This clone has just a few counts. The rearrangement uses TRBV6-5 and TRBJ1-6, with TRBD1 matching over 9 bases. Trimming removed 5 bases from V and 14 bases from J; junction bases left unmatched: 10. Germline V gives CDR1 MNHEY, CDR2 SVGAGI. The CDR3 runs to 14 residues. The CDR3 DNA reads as TGTGCCAGCAGTAAGGGGACAGGGCTCCGGTCCCTCCACTTT. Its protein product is CASSKGTGLRSLHF.

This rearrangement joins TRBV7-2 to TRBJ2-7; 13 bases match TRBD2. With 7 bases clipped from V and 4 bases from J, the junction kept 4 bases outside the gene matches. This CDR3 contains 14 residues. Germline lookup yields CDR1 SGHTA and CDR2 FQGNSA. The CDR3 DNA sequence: TGTGCCAGCAAACTAGCGGGGGGGGCATACGAGCAGTACGTC. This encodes CASKLAGGAYEQYV.

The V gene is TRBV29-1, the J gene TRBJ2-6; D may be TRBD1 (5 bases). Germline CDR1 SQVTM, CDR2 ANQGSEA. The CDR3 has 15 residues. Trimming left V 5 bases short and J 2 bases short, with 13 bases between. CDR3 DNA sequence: TGCAGCGTTCAGGGAATATGGGCTGGGGCCAACGTCCTGACTTTC. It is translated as CSVQGIWAGANVLTF.

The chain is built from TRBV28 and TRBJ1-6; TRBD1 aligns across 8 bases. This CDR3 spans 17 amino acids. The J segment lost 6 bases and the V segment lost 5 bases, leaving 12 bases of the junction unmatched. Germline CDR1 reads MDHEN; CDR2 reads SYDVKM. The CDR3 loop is CASSKRQGALGNSPLHF. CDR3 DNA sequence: TGTGCCAGCAGTAAACGCCAGGGGGCGCTGGGTAATTCACCCCTCCACTTT.

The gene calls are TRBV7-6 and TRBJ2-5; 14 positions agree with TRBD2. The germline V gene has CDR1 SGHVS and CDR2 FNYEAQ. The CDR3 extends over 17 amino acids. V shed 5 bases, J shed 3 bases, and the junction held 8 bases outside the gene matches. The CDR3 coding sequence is TGTGCCAGCAGCGGGACCGGGACTAGCGGGAGTGAAGAGACCCAGTACTTC. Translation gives CASSGTGTSGSEETQYF.

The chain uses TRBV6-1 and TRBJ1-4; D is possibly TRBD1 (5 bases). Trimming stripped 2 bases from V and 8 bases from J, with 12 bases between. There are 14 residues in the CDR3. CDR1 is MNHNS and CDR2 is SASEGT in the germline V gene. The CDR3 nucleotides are TGTGCCAGCAGTGAACCCGGGGGAGGGGAAAAACTGTTTTTT. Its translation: CASSEPGGGEKLFF.

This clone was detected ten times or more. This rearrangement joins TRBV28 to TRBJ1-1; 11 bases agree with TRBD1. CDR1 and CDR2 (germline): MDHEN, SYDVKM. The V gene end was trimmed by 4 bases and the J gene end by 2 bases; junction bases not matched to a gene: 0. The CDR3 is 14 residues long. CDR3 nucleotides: TGTGCCAGCAGTTGGACAGGGGGCAACACTGAAGCTTTCTTT. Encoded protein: CASSWTGGNTEAFF.

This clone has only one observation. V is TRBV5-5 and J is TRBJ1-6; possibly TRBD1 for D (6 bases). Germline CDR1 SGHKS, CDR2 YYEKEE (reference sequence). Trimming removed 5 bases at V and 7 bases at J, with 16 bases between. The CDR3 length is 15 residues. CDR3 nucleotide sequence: TGTGCCAGCAGAAACCCTGGACAGTGGAATTCACCCCTCCACTTT. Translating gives CASRNPGQWNSPLHF.

The CDR3 bases are TGTGCCAGCAGCAAGCGACAGGGGGCGAGAGGGATTGGGGAGACCCAGTACTTC. It yields the protein CASSKRQGARGIGETQYF. The chain links TRBV5-5 to TRBJ2-5; 10 bases align to TRBD1. CDR3 length: 18 amino acids. The germline V gene has CDR1 SGHKS and CDR2 YYEKEE (reference sequence). V gave up 4 bases and J gave up 5 bases; unmatched junction bases: 17.

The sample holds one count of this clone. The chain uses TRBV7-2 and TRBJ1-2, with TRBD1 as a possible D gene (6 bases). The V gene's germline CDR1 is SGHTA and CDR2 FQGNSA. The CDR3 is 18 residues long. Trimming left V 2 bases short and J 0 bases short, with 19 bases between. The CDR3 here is CASSLKGGRTAPNYGYTF. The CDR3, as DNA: TGTGCCAGCAGCTTAAAAGGGGGAAGGACAGCTCCTAACTATGGCTACACCTTC. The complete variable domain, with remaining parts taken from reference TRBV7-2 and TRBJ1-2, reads GAGVSQSPSNKVTEKGKDVELRCDPISGHTALYWYRQSLGQGLEFLIYFQGNSAPDKSGLPSDRFSAERTGGSVSTLTIQRTQQEDSAVYLCASSLKGGRTAPNYGYTFGSGTRLTVV.

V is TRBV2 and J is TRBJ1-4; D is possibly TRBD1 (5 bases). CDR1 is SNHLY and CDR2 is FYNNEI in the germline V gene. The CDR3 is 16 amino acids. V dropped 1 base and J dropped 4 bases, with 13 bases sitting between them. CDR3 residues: CASSEGTLLFNEKLFF. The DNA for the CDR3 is TGTGCCAGCAGTGAAGGGACACTTCTCTTTAATGAAAAACTGTTTTTT.

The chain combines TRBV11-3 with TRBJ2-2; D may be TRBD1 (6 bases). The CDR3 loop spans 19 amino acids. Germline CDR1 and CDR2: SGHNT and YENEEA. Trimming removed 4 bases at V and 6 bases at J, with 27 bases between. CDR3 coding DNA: TGTGCCAGCAGCTCACTCCGGACAGCAAGGCCAAAAAAGCCCGGGGAGCTGTTTTTT. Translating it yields CASSSLRTARPKKPGELFF.

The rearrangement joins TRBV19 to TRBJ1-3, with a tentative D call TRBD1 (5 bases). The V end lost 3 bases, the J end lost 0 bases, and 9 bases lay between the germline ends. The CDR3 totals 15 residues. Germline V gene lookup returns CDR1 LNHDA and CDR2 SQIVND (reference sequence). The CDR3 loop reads CASSILGVSGNTIYF. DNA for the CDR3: TGTGCCAGTAGTATTCTAGGGGTCTCTGGAAACACCATATATTTT.

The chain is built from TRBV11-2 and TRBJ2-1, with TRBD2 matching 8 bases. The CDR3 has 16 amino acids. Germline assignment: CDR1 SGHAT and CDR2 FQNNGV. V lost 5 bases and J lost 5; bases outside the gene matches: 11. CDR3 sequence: CASSTWKRGPHNEQFF. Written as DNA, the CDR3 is TGTGCCAGCAGCACTTGGAAGCGGGGGCCCCACAATGAGCAGTTCTTC. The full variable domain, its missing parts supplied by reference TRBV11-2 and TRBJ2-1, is EAGVAQSPRYKIIEKRQSVAFWCNPISGHATLYWYQQILGQGPKLLIQFQNNGVVDDSQLPKDRFSAERLKGVDSTLKIQPAKLEDSAVYLCASSTWKRGPHNEQFFGPGTRLTVL.

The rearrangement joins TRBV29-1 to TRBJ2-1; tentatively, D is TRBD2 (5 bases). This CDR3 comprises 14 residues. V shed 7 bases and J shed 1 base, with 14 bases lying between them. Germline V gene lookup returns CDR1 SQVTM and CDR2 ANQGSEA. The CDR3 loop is CSAGRSGSYNEQFF. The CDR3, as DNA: TGCAGCGCCGGACGGTCGGGATCCTACAATGAGCAGTTCTTC.

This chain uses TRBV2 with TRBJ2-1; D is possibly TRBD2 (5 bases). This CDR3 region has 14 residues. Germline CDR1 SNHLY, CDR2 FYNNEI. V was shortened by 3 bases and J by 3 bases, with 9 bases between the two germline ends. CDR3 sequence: CASSDTRGYNEQFF. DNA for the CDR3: TGTGCCAGCAGTGACACACGGGGCTACAATGAGCAGTTCTTC. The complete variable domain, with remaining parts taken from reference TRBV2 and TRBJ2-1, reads EPEVTQTPSHQVTQMGQEVILRCVPISNHLYFYWYRQILGQKVEFLVSFYNNEISEKSEIFDDQFSVERPDGSNFTLKIRSTKLEDSAMYFCASSDTRGYNEQFFGPGTRLTVL.

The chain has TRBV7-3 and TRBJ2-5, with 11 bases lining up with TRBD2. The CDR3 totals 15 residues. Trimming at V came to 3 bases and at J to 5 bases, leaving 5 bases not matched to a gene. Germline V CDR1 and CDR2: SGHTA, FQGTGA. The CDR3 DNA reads TGTGCCAGCAGCTTGGCTAGCGGGAGGCCGGAGACCCAGTACTTC. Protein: CASSLASGRPETQYF.

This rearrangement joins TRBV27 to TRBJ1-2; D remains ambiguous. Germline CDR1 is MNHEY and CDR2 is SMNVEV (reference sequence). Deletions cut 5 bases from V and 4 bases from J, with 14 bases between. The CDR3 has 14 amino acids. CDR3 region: CASSPGVWSYGYTF. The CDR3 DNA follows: TGTGCCAGCAGTCCCGGGGTTTGGAGCTATGGCTACACCTTC.

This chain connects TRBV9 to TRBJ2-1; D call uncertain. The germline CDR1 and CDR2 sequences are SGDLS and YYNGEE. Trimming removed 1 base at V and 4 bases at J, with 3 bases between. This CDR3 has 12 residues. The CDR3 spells CASSVTYNEQFF. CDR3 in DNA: TGTGCCAGCAGCGTAACATACAATGAGCAGTTCTTC.

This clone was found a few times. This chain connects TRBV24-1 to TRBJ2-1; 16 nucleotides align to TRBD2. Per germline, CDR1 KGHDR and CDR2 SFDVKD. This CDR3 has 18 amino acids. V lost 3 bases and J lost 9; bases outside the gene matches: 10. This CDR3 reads CATSDTQGLAGGKGEQFF. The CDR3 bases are TGTGCCACCAGTGATACTCAGGGACTAGCGGGAGGGAAGGGTGAGCAGTTCTTC.